One sample yielded the 21 T cell receptor beta chains listed below, sequenced in a study of T cell responses to AZD1222 COVID-19 vaccine (dated by TCRdb to the early 2020s). The sample's time point label, decoded: baseline before first vaccination. Library preparation used the immunoSEQ multiplex PCR assay. The source is immuneACCESS, and TCRdb retained only in-frame sequences with V and J called. Part of the clones is not carried over; for the studies checked, unresolved V genes explain less than half of this, and the remainder is unexplained. The sample contains 130,000 or so clones, 93% of them found a single time. The ten largest clonotypes hold about 0.86% of the sample. The sequences come from peripheral blood, collected on day 0 of AZD1222 vaccination. These receptors all come from an adult in good health.

This chain joins TRBV5-1 and TRBJ1-2, with D possibly being TRBD1 (5 bases). The germline V and J ends were trimmed by 0 bases and 8 bases, with 11 bases remaining between them. Germline CDR1 SGHRS, CDR2 YFSETQ. This CDR3 spans 13 amino acids. The chain's CDR3 is CASSLGRGWGYTF. The CDR3 bases are TGCGCCAGCAGCTTGGGGAGGGGATGGGGCTACACCTTC.

CDR3 residues: CASSPGTGVNRGYTF. CDR3 bases: TGTGCCAGCAGCCCCGGAACAGGGGTTAATCGGGGCTACACCTTC. The J gene is TRBJ1-2, the V gene TRBV7-6; 7 positions match TRBD1. Germline values: CDR1 SGHVS, CDR2 FNYEAQ. This CDR3 contains 15 residues. V shed 5 bases, J shed 8 bases, and the junction held 14 bases outside the gene matches.

This rearrangement joins TRBV10-2 to TRBJ1-1; 11 bases match TRBD1. CDR1 is WSHSY, CDR2 SAAADI, per germline. V lost 5 bases to trimming and J lost 1 base; unmatched junction nucleotides: 9. CDR3 length: 17 residues. The CDR3, as DNA: TGCGCCAGCAGTCCGGGACAGGGGGGATTCAAGAACACTGAAGCTTTCTTT. Its translation is CASSPGQGGFKNTEAFF.

V and J are TRBV10-3 and TRBJ1-2, with TRBD1 matching over 8 bases. Germline lookup yields CDR1 ENHRY and CDR2 SYGVKD. CDR3 length: 14 amino acids. Trimming removed 10 bases from V and 6 bases from J; junction bases left unmatched: 13. In DNA form, the CDR3 reads TGTGCCACGACTCTTCGACAGGGGATTGATGGCTACACCTTC. Residues: CATTLRQGIDGYTF.

The chain carries TRBV3-1 (or the pseudogene TRBV3-2) and TRBJ1-5; D may be TRBD1 (6 bases). Germline lookup yields CDR1 LGHDT and CDR2 YNNKEL (reference sequence). There are 17 residues in the CDR3. Trimming left V 1 base short and J 3 bases short, with 16 bases between. The CDR3 is CASSQGAYREYNQPQHF. For the CDR3, the DNA is TGTGCCAGCAGCCAAGGGGCTTACAGGGAGTACAATCAGCCCCAGCATTTT.

The chain links TRBV7-3 to TRBJ1-1; unclear D gene. Germline lookup yields CDR1 SGHTA and CDR2 FQGTGA. Trimming removed 5 bases from V and 1 base from J, with 8 bases in between. The CDR3 length is 13 residues. The CDR3 spells CASSLSRNTEAFF. The CDR3 DNA is TGTGCCAGCAGCCTGAGTAGGAACACTGAAGCTTTCTTT.

This clone appeared once. The chain links TRBV7-3 to TRBJ2-3, with a possible D match to TRBD2 (6 bases). Germline values: CDR1 SGHTA, CDR2 FQGTGA. The V gene lost 5 bases and the J gene lost 1 base, with 16 bases spanning the gap. This CDR3 has 16 amino acids. The CDR3: CASSPGASGRTDTQYF. The DNA for the CDR3 is TGTGCCAGCAGCCCCGGGGCCAGCGGGCGCACAGATACGCAGTATTTT. Drawing the rest from reference TRBV7-3 and TRBJ2-3, the complete variable domain is GAGVSQTPSNKVTEKGKYVELRCDPISGHTALYWYRQSLGQGPEFLIYFQGTGAADDSGLPNDRFFAVRPEGSVSTLKIQRTERGDSAVYLCASSPGASGRTDTQYFGPGTRLTVL.

The rearrangement links TRBV4-1 to TRBJ2-4; D remains unclear. Germline CDR1 MGHRA, CDR2 YSYEKL. Trimming stripped 1 base from V and 9 bases from J, with 4 bases between. This CDR3 is 11 amino acids long. The CDR3: CASSQASIQYF. CDR3 nucleotide sequence: TGCGCCAGCAGCCAAGCCAGCATTCAGTACTTC.

The rearrangement uses TRBV27 and TRBJ1-4, with D possibly matching TRBD1 (6 bases). Germline V gene sequence: CDR1 MNHEY, CDR2 SMNVEV (reference sequence). This CDR3 is built from 15 residues. V dropped 5 bases and J dropped 5 bases, with 15 bases sitting between them. For the CDR3, the DNA is TGTGCCAGCAGTATGTTTGGGACACTGAATGAAAAACTGTTTTTT. This encodes CASSMFGTLNEKLFF.

J is TRBJ2-1 and V is TRBV3-1 (or the pseudogene TRBV3-2), with D uncertain. Deletions cut 0 bases from V and 0 bases from J, with 12 bases between. The germline gives CDR1 LGHDT, CDR2 YNNKEL (reference sequence). This CDR3 spans 17 amino acids. The CDR3 DNA reads TGTGCCAGCAGCCAAGAGTCCGACGCTAGCTCCTACAATGAGCAGTTCTTC. Translating it yields CASSQESDASSYNEQFF.

The rearrangement uses TRBV4-1 and TRBJ1-2, with 7 bases matching TRBD1. The CDR3 contains 15 residues. J was trimmed by 6 bases and V by 0 bases; bases with no gene match: 7. From germline, CDR1 is MGHRA and CDR2 YSYEKL. DNA for the CDR3: TGCGCCAGCAGCCAAGATTACAGGGGATGGAATGGCTACACCTTC. Translating gives CASSQDYRGWNGYTF.

The chain uses TRBV27 and TRBJ2-7; possibly TRBD1 for D (5 bases). Trimming shortened V by 2 bases and J by 3 bases, and 14 bases separated the two germline ends. This CDR3 comprises 15 residues. CDR1 is MNHEY and CDR2 is SMNVEV in the germline V gene (reference sequence). DNA of the CDR3: TGTGCCAGCAGTTTAAGGGGTTTGGTAATCTACGAGCAGTACTTC. It specifies CASSLRGLVIYEQYF.

The V call is TRBV10-3, the J call TRBJ2-2; D is uncertain. The CDR3 length is 13 residues. Germline loops: CDR1 ENHRY, CDR2 SYGVKD. The germline V and J ends were trimmed by 0 bases and 2 bases, with 1 base remaining between them. The CDR3 region is CAISESNTGELFF. The CDR3 nucleotides read TGTGCCATCAGTGAGTCCAACACCGGGGAGCTGTTTTTT.

The chain recombines TRBV30 with TRBJ1-2, with D tentatively TRBD1 (5 bases). This CDR3 is built from 12 residues. Between the trimmed V and J ends, which lost 4 bases and 7 bases, there was a span of 13 bases. Germline V gene lookup returns CDR1 GTSNPN and CDR2 SVGIG (reference sequence). The CDR3 is CAWMQGYSGYTF. DNA for the CDR3: TGTGCCTGGATGCAGGGTTACAGTGGCTACACCTTC.

The genes are TRBV10-2 and TRBJ1-5, with D tentatively TRBD1 (6 bases). The CDR3 runs to 15 residues. Looked up from germline, CDR1 is WSHSY and CDR2 is SAAADI. Trimming pared 3 bases from V and 4 bases from J, leaving 13 bases between. CDR3 in DNA: TGCGCCAGCAGTGATGAGGAAAGGGGGAATCAGCCCCAGCATTTT. Protein: CASSDEERGNQPQHF.

The CDR3 protein is CASQVGGGNEQFF. The CDR3, as DNA: TGTGCCAGTCAGGTGGGGGGGGGCAATGAGCAGTTCTTC. The genes are TRBV12-3 or TRBV12-4 and TRBJ2-1; 7 nucleotides agree with TRBD2. The CDR3 consists of 13 residues. Trimming cost V 9 bases and J 6 bases; bases outside gene matches: 8.

The J gene is TRBJ2-3, the V gene TRBV27, with TRBD1 identical over 9 bases. This CDR3 spans 16 amino acids. CDR1 is MNHEY and CDR2 is SMNVEV in the germline V gene (reference sequence). The ends lost 5 bases at V and 3 bases at J; junction bases unmatched: 9. Here the CDR3 DNA reads TGTGCCAGCAGTCCACCCAACAGGGGGCCAACAGATACGCAGTATTTT. Translation gives CASSPPNRGPTDTQYF.

This clone has more than one count but fewer than ten. Other DNA sequences within the sample encode an identical CDR3. The V call is TRBV5-1, the J call TRBJ1-1; D unresolved. The ends were cut back, 0 bases at V and 5 bases at J, with 5 bases in the middle. Germline V lookup: CDR1 SGHRS, CDR2 YFSETQ. The CDR3 is made up of 12 amino acids. CDR3 sequence: CASSLGRTEAFF. For the CDR3, the DNA is TGCGCCAGCAGCTTGGGACGAACTGAAGCTTTCTTT.

The chain links TRBV28 to TRBJ2-1; D is perhaps TRBD1 (5 bases). From germline, CDR1 is MDHEN and CDR2 SYDVKM. CDR3 size: 16 residues. V was cut by 2 bases and J by 6 bases, with 17 bases left in between. The CDR3 loop is CASSLIGREAFNEQFF. CDR3 nucleotide sequence: TGTGCCAGCAGTTTAATCGGCAGGGAAGCTTTCAATGAGCAGTTCTTC. Full variable domain (missing parts from reference TRBV28 and TRBJ2-1): DVKVTQSSRYLVKRTGEKVFLECVQDMDHENMFWYRQDPGLGLRLIYFSYDVKMKEKGDIPEGYSVSREKKERFSLILESASTNQTSMYLCASSLIGREAFNEQFFGPGTRLTVL.

This sequence joins TRBV6-5 and TRBJ2-1; no reliable D call. The V end lost 7 bases, the J end lost 8 bases, and 9 bases lay between the germline ends. There are 11 residues in the CDR3. Germline V gene data show CDR1 as MNHEY and CDR2 as SVGAGI. The CDR3 coding sequence is TGTGCCAGCAAGCTAGGACATGAGCAGTTCTTC. This codes for CASKLGHEQFF.

V usage is TRBV6-6 and J usage is TRBJ1-1; D call uncertain. This CDR3 comprises 13 residues. Per the germline V gene, CDR1 is MNHNY and CDR2 is SVGAGI (reference sequence). Trimming left V 2 bases short and J 4 bases short, with 8 bases between. CDR3 sequence: CASSYASGTEAFF. CDR3 DNA sequence: TGTGCCAGCAGTTACGCCTCCGGCACTGAAGCTTTCTTT.